These T cell receptor beta chains were read from a single sample in a study of blood T cell repertoires in COVID-19. Some clones are missing from TCRdb's copy, which holds only in-frame ones; the method was immunoSEQ multiplex PCR. Here the sample spans around 170,000 clones, 80% to 90% being singletons. The sample consisted of peripheral blood. The origin of the receptors is a man aged 30-40 years with active or convalescent COVID-19. Both conserved end residues are part of each CDR3. D genes are given only for firm matches. Not every row has a clone size; where given, it reads once, few, many or a size class.

abundance: -; d_gene: TRBD1; j_gene: TRBJ2-5; v_gene: TRBV29-1; CDR3nt: TGCAGCGTCTCGGACAGGGCTAAGACCCAGTACTTC; CDR3aa: CSVSDRAKTQYF
abundance: many; d_gene: -; j_gene: TRBJ1-2; v_gene: TRBV6-1; CDR3nt: TGTGCCAGCAGTGAAATCACCGGGTACAACTATGGCTACACCTTC; CDR3aa: CASSEITGYNYGYTF
abundance: -; d_gene: TRBD1; j_gene: TRBJ2-2; v_gene: TRBV6-5; CDR3nt: TGTGCCAGCAGTCCACGGACAGGGGACACCGGGGAGCTGTTTTTT; CDR3aa: CASSPRTGDTGELFF
abundance: -; d_gene: TRBD1; j_gene: TRBJ2-2; v_gene: TRBV5-1; CDR3nt: TGCGCCAGCAGCTTGCGACCACAGGGGGGGGAGCTGTTTTTT; CDR3aa: CASSLRPQGGELFF
abundance: -; d_gene: TRBD2; j_gene: TRBJ2-1; v_gene: TRBV6-2/TRBV6-3; CDR3nt: TGTGCCAGCAGTTACTCCCCTACTAGCGGGAAACCGAATGAGCAGTTCTTC; CDR3aa: CASSYSPTSGKPNEQFF
abundance: -; d_gene: TRBD1; j_gene: TRBJ1-2; v_gene: TRBV11-3; CDR3nt: TGTGCCAGCAGCTTCCCTTACACCACGACAGGGAACTATGGCTACACCTTC; CDR3aa: CASSFPYTTTGNYGYTF
abundance: -; d_gene: -; j_gene: TRBJ1-2; v_gene: TRBV7-8; CDR3nt: TGTGCCAGCAGCCAGGACAGAGGGGCGGGCGGCTATGGCTACACCTTC; CDR3aa: CASSQDRGAGGYGYTF
abundance: few; d_gene: TRBD1; j_gene: TRBJ1-5; v_gene: TRBV27; CDR3nt: TGTGCCAGCAGTCCGGGACAGTTTCTTGGGCATAGCAATCAGCCCCAGCATTTT; CDR3aa: CASSPGQFLGHSNQPQHF
abundance: -; d_gene: TRBD1; j_gene: TRBJ1-3; v_gene: TRBV10-3; CDR3nt: TGTGCCATCAGTGTGCAGGGGGCCGGAAACACCATATATTTT; CDR3aa: CAISVQGAGNTIYF
abundance: -; d_gene: -; j_gene: TRBJ2-3; v_gene: TRBV7-9; CDR3nt: TGTGCCAGCACCGAGTCAGGGATCACAGATACGCAGTATTTT; CDR3aa: CASTESGITDTQYF
abundance: -; d_gene: -; j_gene: TRBJ1-1; v_gene: TRBV5-5; CDR3nt: TGTGCCAGCAGCGGGAGGGGTTACACTGAAGCTTTCTTT; CDR3aa: CASSGRGYTEAFF
abundance: -; d_gene: TRBD1; j_gene: TRBJ1-1; v_gene: TRBV5-8; CDR3nt: TGTGCCAGCAGCCGATTCGGACAGGGGGACACTGAAGCTTTCTTT; CDR3aa: CASSRFGQGDTEAFF
abundance: -; d_gene: TRBD1; j_gene: TRBJ2-3; v_gene: TRBV7-2; CDR3nt: TGTGCCAGCAGCTTCCGCGGACAGGGGACCGCAGATACGCAGTATTTT; CDR3aa: CASSFRGQGTADTQYF
abundance: -; d_gene: -; j_gene: TRBJ1-1; v_gene: TRBV30; CDR3nt: TGTGCCTGGCGGATAATAGCCACTGAAGCTTTCTTT; CDR3aa: CAWRIIATEAFF
abundance: -; d_gene: TRBD1; j_gene: TRBJ1-2; v_gene: TRBV5-1; CDR3nt: TGCGCCAGCAGCTCATCCGGGACAGATCCATATGGCTACACCTTC; CDR3aa: CASSSSGTDPYGYTF
abundance: -; d_gene: TRBD1; j_gene: TRBJ2-1; v_gene: TRBV13; CDR3nt: TGTGCCAGCAGCTCAAGCGACAGGGGGAATGAGCAGTTCTTC; CDR3aa: CASSSSDRGNEQFF
abundance: -; d_gene: -; j_gene: TRBJ1-3; v_gene: TRBV14; CDR3nt: TGTGCCAGCAGCCCGCAGGGTGGGAGAAACACCATATATTTT; CDR3aa: CASSPQGGRNTIYF
abundance: -; d_gene: -; j_gene: TRBJ2-7; v_gene: TRBV18; CDR3nt: TGTGCCAGCTCACCGATCGGAGGCAGGGGCGTGTACGAGCAGTACTTC; CDR3aa: CASSPIGGRGVYEQYF
abundance: many; d_gene: -; j_gene: TRBJ2-5; v_gene: TRBV4-2; CDR3nt: TGTGCCAGCAGCCAAGACAGGTACCAAGAGACCCAGTACTTC; CDR3aa: CASSQDRYQETQYF
abundance: -; d_gene: TRBD1; j_gene: TRBJ1-5; v_gene: TRBV10-3; CDR3nt: TGTGCCATCAGTGAGTGGACAGGGGTGCAGCCCCAGCATTTT; CDR3aa: CAISEWTGVQPQHF
abundance: -; d_gene: -; j_gene: TRBJ1-2; v_gene: TRBV6-4; CDR3nt: TGTGCCAGCAGTGAGACAGGCTGGGGAAACTATGGCTACACCTTC; CDR3aa: CASSETGWGNYGYTF
abundance: -; d_gene: -; j_gene: TRBJ1-5; v_gene: TRBV6-5; CDR3nt: TGTGCCAGCATAAAACAGGGCTCAAATCAGCCCCAGCATTTT; CDR3aa: CASIKQGSNQPQHF
abundance: -; d_gene: TRBD1; j_gene: TRBJ1-2; v_gene: TRBV6-5; CDR3nt: TGTGCCAGCAGTTACTCGAAGGACAGGGAATCCTATGGCTACACCTTC; CDR3aa: CASSYSKDRESYGYTF
abundance: -; d_gene: TRBD1; j_gene: TRBJ2-1; v_gene: TRBV10-3; CDR3nt: TGTGCCATCGGGCAAGGGACAGGGGCATTCAATGAGCAGTTCTTC; CDR3aa: CAIGQGTGAFNEQFF
abundance: few; d_gene: TRBD1; j_gene: TRBJ1-5; v_gene: TRBV27; CDR3nt: TGTGCCAGCAGACAGACAGGGATGGGTCAGCCCCAGCATTTT; CDR3aa: CASRQTGMGQPQHF
abundance: -; d_gene: TRBD1; j_gene: TRBJ2-1; v_gene: TRBV19; CDR3nt: TGTGCCAGTACTCCCGGGACAGGGGGCAATGAGCAGTTCTTC; CDR3aa: CASTPGTGGNEQFF
abundance: -; d_gene: -; j_gene: TRBJ2-1; v_gene: TRBV28; CDR3nt: TGTGCCAGCAGTTTATCCTCCCGAGGTGAGCAGTTCTTC; CDR3aa: CASSLSSRGEQFF
abundance: -; d_gene: -; j_gene: TRBJ1-5; v_gene: TRBV7-9; CDR3nt: TGTGCCAGCAGCCCGCCGGGCAGGGCGGATCAGCCCCAGCATTTT; CDR3aa: CASSPPGRADQPQHF